The following is a TCR beta chain sequence with its context. The assay was immunoSEQ multiplex PCR, and TCRdb's table has in-frame clones only and misses some. Of about 82,000 clones detected, approximately 78% appear once; the ten largest clones hold approximately 34%. These data originate in a study of blood T cell repertoires in COVID-19. Looking at the study overall: T cells, B-cell-depleted T cells, or PBMCs provided the cDNA or gDNA that served as material.

The CDR3 has 16 amino acids. Germline CDR1 is KGHDR and CDR2 is SFDVKD. V dropped 3 bases and J dropped 1; count of bases not matched to a gene: 3. Recruited during active infection, patients (from Seattle) were subsequently followed longitudinally. This sequence was found in a man aged 55 to 69 with COVID-19, enrolled during active disease. V and J are TRBV24-1 and TRBJ2-2; 8 positions match TRBD1. Sequencing was carried out using peripheral blood. The CDR3 nucleotides read TGTGCCACCAGTGATACCGGGACAGGGAACACCGGGGAGCTGTTTTTT. Protein product: CATSDTGTGNTGELFF.